Listed below are T cell receptor beta chains from one sample, sequenced in a study of blood T cell repertoires in COVID-19. Using immunoSEQ multiplex PCR, the repertoire was profiled, and TCRdb retains in-frame clones only, with some absent. The repertoire holds 260,000 or so clones, with around four fifths as singletons. Sequencing was performed on peripheral blood. The receptors shown here come from a man aged 80 or over with acute or convalescent COVID-19. Both conserved end residues are part of each CDR3. Fields, in order: clone size, D gene, J gene, V gene, CDR3 DNA, CDR3 protein. A D gene is named only where the DNA matches it firmly. Size tells how often a clone was seen (once, few, many) or the class of an expanded clone, and some rows leave it out.

clone size: .
D gene: TRBD1
J gene: TRBJ2-2
V gene: TRBV11-2
CDR3 DNA: TGTGCCAGCAGCCCGGACAGGTGGGGTACCGGGGAGCTGTTTTTT
CDR3 protein: CASSPDRWGTGELFF

clone size: .
D gene: .
J gene: TRBJ1-1
V gene: TRBV29-1
CDR3 DNA: TGCAGCGTGACTAGGGGTTGGACTGAAGCTTTCTTT
CDR3 protein: CSVTRGWTEAFF

clone size: .
D gene: TRBD2
J gene: TRBJ2-3
V gene: TRBV20-1
CDR3 DNA: TGCAGTGCTAGTTTCGGGGGGGTCGGAGATACGCAGTATTTT
CDR3 protein: CSASFGGVGDTQYF

clone size: .
D gene: .
J gene: TRBJ2-3
V gene: TRBV14
CDR3 DNA: TGTGCCAGCAGCCAAGATGGACTGTTGGCAGATACGCAGTATTTT
CDR3 protein: CASSQDGLLADTQYF

clone size: .
D gene: TRBD1
J gene: TRBJ2-7
V gene: TRBV18
CDR3 DNA: TGTGCCAGCTCACCCTCGGACAACGGGGACAGGACCTACGAGCAGTACTTC
CDR3 protein: CASSPSDNGDRTYEQYF

clone size: .
D gene: .
J gene: TRBJ1-2
V gene: TRBV12-3/TRBV12-4
CDR3 DNA: TGTGCCAGCAGTTTACTCTATGGCTACACCTTC
CDR3 protein: CASSLLYGYTF

clone size: .
D gene: .
J gene: TRBJ1-2
V gene: TRBV7-9
CDR3 DNA: TGTGCCAGCAGCTTATATCTTGGGGACTTGGGCTTC
CDR3 protein: CASSLYLGDLGF

clone size: few
D gene: .
J gene: TRBJ2-2
V gene: TRBV3-1/TRBV3-2
CDR3 DNA: TGTGCCAGCAGCCAAGGCGGGGCGGGGAACACCGGGGAGCTGTTTTTT
CDR3 protein: CASSQGGAGNTGELFF

clone size: .
D gene: TRBD2
J gene: TRBJ2-1
V gene: TRBV7-3
CDR3 DNA: TGTGCCAGCAGTCCTAGCGGGGTCTACAATGAGCAGTTCTTC
CDR3 protein: CASSPSGVYNEQFF

clone size: .
D gene: .
J gene: TRBJ1-6
V gene: TRBV11-2
CDR3 DNA: TGTGCCAGCAGCTTAGATCGCCCAGGGTATAATTCACCCCTCCACTTT
CDR3 protein: CASSLDRPGYNSPLHF

clone size: .
D gene: .
J gene: TRBJ2-3
V gene: TRBV5-4
CDR3 DNA: TGTGCCAGCAGCTCTCCGGGGGTTACGCAGTATTTT
CDR3 protein: CASSSPGVTQYF

clone size: .
D gene: .
J gene: TRBJ2-2
V gene: TRBV7-9
CDR3 DNA: TGTGCCAGCAGCTTTGGCGGAGGAGCCAACACCGGGGAGCTGTTTTTT
CDR3 protein: CASSFGGGANTGELFF

clone size: .
D gene: .
J gene: TRBJ1-5
V gene: TRBV28
CDR3 DNA: TGTGCCAGCAGGAGGACGGGCGGGCAGCCCCAGCATTTT
CDR3 protein: CASRRTGGQPQHF

clone size: .
D gene: TRBD1
J gene: TRBJ1-2
V gene: TRBV5-4
CDR3 DNA: TGTGCCAGCAGCTTGGAGACAGGGCTAGGGGTTCAGGGCTACACCTTC
CDR3 protein: CASSLETGLGVQGYTF

clone size: once
D gene: TRBD1
J gene: TRBJ1-3
V gene: TRBV9
CDR3 DNA: TGTGCCAGCAGCGCACAGGGGAGCTCTGGAAACACCATATATTTT
CDR3 protein: CASSAQGSSGNTIYF

clone size: .
D gene: .
J gene: TRBJ1-2
V gene: TRBV27
CDR3 DNA: TGTGCCAGCAGTCCTTACTATGGTGGCCAAAACTATGGCTACACCTTC
CDR3 protein: CASSPYYGGQNYGYTF

clone size: once
D gene: TRBD2
J gene: TRBJ2-1
V gene: TRBV4-2
CDR3 DNA: TGTGCCAGCAGCCAAGCGGGGGGGCCCATCAATGAGCAGTTCTTC
CDR3 protein: CASSQAGGPINEQFF

clone size: .
D gene: .
J gene: TRBJ1-1
V gene: TRBV19
CDR3 DNA: TGTGCCAGTAGTATAGAGGGCTACGGTGAAGCTTTCTTT
CDR3 protein: CASSIEGYGEAFF

clone size: .
D gene: .
J gene: TRBJ2-7
V gene: TRBV5-1
CDR3 DNA: TGCGCCAGCAGCTTGGGACAGGGAGGAAACGAGCAGTACTTC
CDR3 protein: CASSLGQGGNEQYF

clone size: .
D gene: .
J gene: TRBJ2-3
V gene: TRBV28
CDR3 DNA: TGTGCCAGCAGTTTGAAGCCGGCCGGGAGCACAGATACGCAGTATTTT
CDR3 protein: CASSLKPAGSTDTQYF

clone size: .
D gene: TRBD1
J gene: TRBJ2-5
V gene: TRBV29-1
CDR3 DNA: TGCAGCGTTCGACAGGGACAAGAGACCCAGTACTTC
CDR3 protein: CSVRQGQETQYF

clone size: .
D gene: TRBD1
J gene: TRBJ1-1
V gene: TRBV7-9
CDR3 DNA: TGTGCCAGCAGCTACACAGGGGTGACTGAAGCTTTCTTT
CDR3 protein: CASSYTGVTEAFF

clone size: .
D gene: .
J gene: TRBJ1-6
V gene: TRBV10-3
CDR3 DNA: TGTGCCATCAGTGGCGGGGTGGGCTCCTATAATTCACCCCTCCACTTT
CDR3 protein: CAISGGVGSYNSPLHF

clone size: .
D gene: .
J gene: TRBJ1-1
V gene: TRBV7-9
CDR3 DNA: TGTGCCAGCAGCTCGACGACAGCCCACGATTCTGAAGCTTTCTTT
CDR3 protein: CASSSTTAHDSEAFF

clone size: .
D gene: TRBD2
J gene: TRBJ2-1
V gene: TRBV19
CDR3 DNA: TGTGCCAGTAGTATTCCGACTAGCGGGAGTTACAATGAGCAGTTCTTC
CDR3 protein: CASSIPTSGSYNEQFF

clone size: .
D gene: .
J gene: TRBJ2-3
V gene: TRBV5-1
CDR3 DNA: TGCGCCAGCAGCTTGGAAGCCTCCCTCACAGATACGCAGTATTTT
CDR3 protein: CASSLEASLTDTQYF

clone size: .
D gene: TRBD1
J gene: TRBJ2-7
V gene: TRBV6-1
CDR3 DNA: TGTGCCAGCAGTGAAGCACAGGGACAGCCCGGCTCCTACGAGCAGTACTTC
CDR3 protein: CASSEAQGQPGSYEQYF

clone size: .
D gene: TRBD1
J gene: TRBJ1-5
V gene: TRBV9
CDR3 DNA: TGTGCCAGCAGCACCTCCCAGGGGGCGAGCCAGCCCCAGCATTTT
CDR3 protein: CASSTSQGASQPQHF

clone size: .
D gene: TRBD2
J gene: TRBJ2-3
V gene: TRBV6-1
CDR3 DNA: TGTGCCAGCAGTGAAGGGGGGGGACTAGCGGGGATTGTGACGCAGTATTTT
CDR3 protein: CASSEGGGLAGIVTQYF

clone size: .
D gene: .
J gene: TRBJ2-7
V gene: TRBV6-6
CDR3 DNA: TGTGCCAGCCTAGCTGGGTCGGGAGCCTGGTACGAGCAGTACTTC
CDR3 protein: CASLAGSGAWYEQYF

clone size: .
D gene: TRBD1
J gene: TRBJ1-5
V gene: TRBV15
CDR3 DNA: TGTGCCACCAGCAGAGGGGACAGCCGAGGGCCCCAGCATTTT
CDR3 protein: CATSRGDSRGPQHF

clone size: .
D gene: .
J gene: TRBJ2-7
V gene: TRBV3-1/TRBV3-2
CDR3 DNA: TGTGCCAGCAGCCAGGCATGGGACAACTCCTACGAGCAGTACTTC
CDR3 protein: CASSQAWDNSYEQYF

clone size: .
D gene: TRBD2
J gene: TRBJ2-1
V gene: TRBV7-7
CDR3 DNA: TGTGCTAGCAGCTTAAGCGGGGAGACCTACAATGAGCAGTTCTTC
CDR3 protein: CASSLSGETYNEQFF

clone size: .
D gene: TRBD2
J gene: TRBJ2-3
V gene: TRBV5-1
CDR3 DNA: TGCGCCAGCAGCCGAGGGCCTAGCGGGGGCACAGATACGCAGTATTTT
CDR3 protein: CASSRGPSGGTDTQYF

clone size: .
D gene: .
J gene: TRBJ1-2
V gene: TRBV25-1
CDR3 DNA: TGTGCCAGCAGTGGGTCAGGGCTGTATGGCTACACCTTC
CDR3 protein: CASSGSGLYGYTF

clone size: .
D gene: TRBD2
J gene: TRBJ2-1
V gene: TRBV9
CDR3 DNA: TGTGCCAGCTCCGTCCGGGGGGGGACTTACAATGAGCAGTTCTTC
CDR3 protein: CASSVRGGTYNEQFF

clone size: once
D gene: TRBD1
J gene: TRBJ2-6
V gene: TRBV5-1
CDR3 DNA: TGCGCCAGCAGCAAGACAGGGACTGGGGCCAACGTCCTGACTTTC
CDR3 protein: CASSKTGTGANVLTF

clone size: .
D gene: TRBD2
J gene: TRBJ2-3
V gene: TRBV3-1/TRBV3-2
CDR3 DNA: TGTGCCAGCAGCCGACTAGCGGGAGGGCCGAGAGATACGCAGTATTTT
CDR3 protein: CASSRLAGGPRDTQYF

clone size: .
D gene: TRBD1
J gene: TRBJ1-5
V gene: TRBV6-1
CDR3 DNA: TGTGCCGGCAGTGAACAGGGGAAGCTTAGCAATCAGCCCCAGCATTTT
CDR3 protein: CAGSEQGKLSNQPQHF

clone size: .
D gene: .
J gene: TRBJ1-1
V gene: TRBV28
CDR3 DNA: TGTGCCAGCAGTTCTCAGGGTTTAGGTGACACTGAAGCTTTCTTT
CDR3 protein: CASSSQGLGDTEAFF

clone size: .
D gene: .
J gene: TRBJ1-2
V gene: TRBV11-2
CDR3 DNA: TGTGCCAGCAGCTTAGATATGGGGCCGTCCTATGGCTACACCTTC
CDR3 protein: CASSLDMGPSYGYTF

clone size: .
D gene: TRBD1
J gene: TRBJ2-5
V gene: TRBV4-1
CDR3 DNA: TGCGCCAGCAGCCAGGGGGACAGTCACCAAGAGACCCAGTACTTC
CDR3 protein: CASSQGDSHQETQYF

clone size: .
D gene: .
J gene: TRBJ2-2
V gene: TRBV5-8
CDR3 DNA: TGTGCCAGCACCCGTTCCAGGGAAGCCGGGGAGCTGTTTTTT
CDR3 protein: CASTRSREAGELFF

clone size: .
D gene: TRBD2
J gene: TRBJ2-5
V gene: TRBV5-1
CDR3 DNA: TGCGCCAGCAGCTTGATGACTAGCGGGGAGACCCAGTACTTC
CDR3 protein: CASSLMTSGETQYF

clone size: .
D gene: .
J gene: TRBJ2-7
V gene: TRBV5-4
CDR3 DNA: TGTGCCAGCAGCTTGCCGGGTATCCACGAGCAGTACTTC
CDR3 protein: CASSLPGIHEQYF

clone size: once
D gene: TRBD1
J gene: TRBJ1-2
V gene: TRBV28
CDR3 DNA: TGTGCCAGCAGTTTGTCGACAGGGGGAGGCTATGGCTACACCTTC
CDR3 protein: CASSLSTGGGYGYTF

clone size: .
D gene: .
J gene: TRBJ1-3
V gene: TRBV29-1
CDR3 DNA: TGCAGCGTACTCCTCTCTGGAAACACCATATATTTT
CDR3 protein: CSVLLSGNTIYF

clone size: .
D gene: .
J gene: TRBJ1-3
V gene: TRBV28
CDR3 DNA: TGTGCCAGCAGTTTATCTTCTTTCGGAAACACCATATATTTT
CDR3 protein: CASSLSSFGNTIYF

clone size: once
D gene: .
J gene: TRBJ1-3
V gene: TRBV6-5
CDR3 DNA: TGTGCCAGCAGCCAGGGTGGAACTGGAAACACCATATATTTT
CDR3 protein: CASSQGGTGNTIYF

clone size: few
D gene: .
J gene: TRBJ1-1
V gene: TRBV10-1
CDR3 DNA: TGCGCCAGCAGTCTACAGGGCCCTAACACTGAAGCTTTCTTT
CDR3 protein: CASSLQGPNTEAFF

clone size: .
D gene: .
J gene: TRBJ1-2
V gene: TRBV6-1
CDR3 DNA: TGTGCCAGCAGTGAAAGGCCCAGGGAGGGAGGCTACACCTTC
CDR3 protein: CASSERPREGGYTF

clone size: .
D gene: .
J gene: TRBJ2-3
V gene: TRBV7-3
CDR3 DNA: TGTGCCAGCAGCGACCAGGTGCGCGGCACAGATACGCAGTATTTT
CDR3 protein: CASSDQVRGTDTQYF

clone size: .
D gene: TRBD1
J gene: TRBJ1-2
V gene: TRBV28
CDR3 DNA: TGTGCCAGCAGTTTAATAGTAGGGACAGGGGGAACTAGCTACACCTTC
CDR3 protein: CASSLIVGTGGTSYTF

clone size: few
D gene: TRBD1
J gene: TRBJ2-3
V gene: TRBV7-8
CDR3 DNA: TGTGCCAGCAGCCCCGCAGACAGGGGGCCCACAGATACGCAGTATTTT
CDR3 protein: CASSPADRGPTDTQYF

clone size: .
D gene: .
J gene: TRBJ1-1
V gene: TRBV19
CDR3 DNA: TGTGCCAGCCCCGGGAGGCGCGAAGGTGAAGCTTTCTTT
CDR3 protein: CASPGRREGEAFF

clone size: .
D gene: .
J gene: TRBJ1-2
V gene: TRBV6-5
CDR3 DNA: TGTGCCAGCTTACTTTATGGCTACACCTTC
CDR3 protein: CASLLYGYTF

clone size: .
D gene: .
J gene: TRBJ2-3
V gene: TRBV28
CDR3 DNA: TGTGCCAGCAGTGAGAGCGGTAGCACAGATACGCAGTATTTT
CDR3 protein: CASSESGSTDTQYF

clone size: .
D gene: TRBD1
J gene: TRBJ1-5
V gene: TRBV6-1
CDR3 DNA: TGTGCCAGCAGTGAGCAGACAGGGTTTGATCAGCCCCAGCATTTT
CDR3 protein: CASSEQTGFDQPQHF

clone size: .
D gene: .
J gene: TRBJ2-7
V gene: TRBV2
CDR3 DNA: TGTGCCAGCACGGTTCTATCCTCCTACGAGCAGTACTTC
CDR3 protein: CASTVLSSYEQYF